Listed below are T cell receptor beta chains from one sample, sequenced in a study of identical twins. From the 5' RACE reads, TCRdb called clonotypes with MiXCR, one entry per CDR3 protein. The data contain roughly 350,000 distinct CDR3 sequences, approximately 8.8% of them singletons. Sequences were obtained from naive T cells sorted from blood. The receptors stem from a woman between 45 and 65 years old in good health. Both conserved end residues are part of each CDR3. A D gene is named only where the DNA matches it firmly. Size values are once, few and many counts, or a class for expanded clones, and some rows have none.

.,TRBV2,.,TRBJ2-7,CASSDRVHSYEQYF,TGTGCCAGCAGTGACAGGGTTCATTCTTACGAGCAGTACTTC
TRBD2,TRBV20-1,few,TRBJ2-3,CSARAPGLAGVFTDTQYF,TGCAGTGCTAGAGCCCCGGGACTAGCGGGAGTGTTCACAGATACGCAGTATTTT
.,TRBV20-1,.,TRBJ2-6,CSAKAGANVLTF,TGCAGTGCTAAGGCCGGGGCCAACGTCCTGACTTTC
.,TRBV15,few,TRBJ2-2,CATSRVRGTTGELFF,TGTGCCACCAGCAGAGTCAGGGGAACCACCGGGGAGCTGTTTTTT
TRBD2,TRBV29-1,many,TRBJ2-1,CSGQTSGADNEQFF,TGCAGCGGACAGACTAGCGGCGCCGACAATGAGCAGTTCTTC
TRBD1,TRBV5-6,few,TRBJ1-1,CASSYDRATEAFF,TGTGCCAGCAGCTACGACAGGGCCACTGAAGCTTTCTTT
TRBD2,TRBV6-2/TRBV6-3,few,TRBJ2-1,CATSERGSYNEQFF,TGTGCCACTAGCGAGCGGGGCTCCTACAATGAGCAGTTCTTC
.,TRBV6-6,many,TRBJ2-1,CASSSRGSNEQFF,TGTGCCAGCAGTTCCCGAGGGTCCAATGAGCAGTTCTTC
TRBD1,TRBV5-1,few,TRBJ2-3,CASGETGGPLTDTQYF,TGCGCCAGCGGGGAAACAGGGGGCCCCCTCACAGATACGCAGTATTTT
TRBD2,TRBV14,few,TRBJ2-5,CASGEAGGVETQYF,TGTGCCAGCGGCGAAGCGGGAGGTGTTGAGACCCAGTACTTC
.,TRBV20-1,.,TRBJ1-2,CSAQQVNYGYTF,TGCAGTGCACAACAGGTTAACTATGGCTACACCTTC
.,TRBV7-7,many,TRBJ2-2,CASSAISPGELFF,TGTGCTAGCAGCGCGATCTCGCCCGGGGAGCTGTTTTTT
.,TRBV7-8,few,TRBJ2-3,CVGAPLSTDTQYF,TGTGTGGGGGCCCCCTTAAGCACAGATACGCAGTATTTT
TRBD1,TRBV9,.,TRBJ1-3,CASSSSPGQDSGNTIYF,TGTGCCAGCAGCTCAAGCCCGGGACAGGACTCTGGAAACACCATATATTTT
TRBD2,TRBV10-3,.,TRBJ2-3,CAISPLAGDTDTQYF,TGTGCCATCAGTCCGCTAGCGGGAGACACAGATACGCAGTATTTT
TRBD1,TRBV9,few,TRBJ2-7,CASSVRTGPYEQYF,TGTGCCAGCAGCGTCCGGACAGGTCCCTACGAGCAGTACTTC
.,TRBV29-1,.,TRBJ2-1,CSVIWRGDEQFF,TGCAGCGTCATTTGGAGGGGTGATGAGCAGTTCTTC
.,TRBV4-1,.,TRBJ1-1,CASRGGRTKNTEAFF,TGCGCCAGCAGAGGGGGTCGGACCAAGAACACTGAAGCTTTCTTT
TRBD1,TRBV12-3/TRBV12-4,few,TRBJ1-3,CASRSRDRLFGNTIYF,TGTGCCAGCAGGTCGAGGGACAGACTATTTGGAAACACCATATATTTT
.,TRBV25-1,few,TRBJ2-7,CASSDGVGEQYF,TGTGCCAGCAGTGATGGGGTGGGGGAGCAGTACTTC
.,TRBV12-3/TRBV12-4,many,TRBJ2-3,CASSFGDTQYF,TGTGCCAGCAGTTTCGGAGATACGCAGTATTTT
TRBD2,TRBV6-6,.,TRBJ2-1,CASSSSAGGGNEQFF,TGTGCCAGCAGTTCGAGTGCGGGAGGAGGTAATGAGCAGTTCTTC
.,TRBV28,many,TRBJ2-1,CASRPYGGNEQFF,TGTGCCAGCAGGCCCTATGGGGGCAATGAGCAGTTCTTC
.,TRBV4-1,many,TRBJ2-4,CASSQLAKNIQYF,TGCGCCAGCAGCCAACTAGCCAAAAACATTCAGTACTTC